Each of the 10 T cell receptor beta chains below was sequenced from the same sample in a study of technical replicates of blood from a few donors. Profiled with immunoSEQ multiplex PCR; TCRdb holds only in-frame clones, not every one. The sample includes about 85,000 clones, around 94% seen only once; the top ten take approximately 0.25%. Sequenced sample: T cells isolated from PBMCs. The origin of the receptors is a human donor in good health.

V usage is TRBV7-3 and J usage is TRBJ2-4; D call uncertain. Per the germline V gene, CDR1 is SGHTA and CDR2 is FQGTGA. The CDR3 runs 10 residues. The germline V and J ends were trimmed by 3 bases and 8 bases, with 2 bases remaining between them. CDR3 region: CASSFYIQYF. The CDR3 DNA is TGTGCCAGCAGCTTCTACATTCAGTACTTC.

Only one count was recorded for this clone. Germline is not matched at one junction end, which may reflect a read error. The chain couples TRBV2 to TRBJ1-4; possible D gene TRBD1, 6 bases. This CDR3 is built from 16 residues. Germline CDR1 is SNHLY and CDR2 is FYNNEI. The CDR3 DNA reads TGTGCCAGCAGTGAGGGAGCCGCGGGGGCTAAAGAAAAACTGTTTTTT. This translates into CASSEGAAGAKEKLFF.

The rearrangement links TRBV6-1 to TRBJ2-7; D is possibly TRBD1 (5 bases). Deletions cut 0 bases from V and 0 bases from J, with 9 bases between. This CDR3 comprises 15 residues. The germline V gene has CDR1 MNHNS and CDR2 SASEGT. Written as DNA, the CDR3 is TGTGCCAGCAGTGAAGCGCAAGGGGCCTCCTACGAGCAGTACTTC. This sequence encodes CASSEAQGASYEQYF.

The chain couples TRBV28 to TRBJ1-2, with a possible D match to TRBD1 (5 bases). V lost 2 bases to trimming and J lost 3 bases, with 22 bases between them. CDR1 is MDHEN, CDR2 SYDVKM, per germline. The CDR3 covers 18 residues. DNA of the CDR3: TGTGCCAGCAGTTTACCCTACTTTAGGGGCACTCGCTACTATGGCTACACCTTC. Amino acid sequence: CASSLPYFRGTRYYGYTF.

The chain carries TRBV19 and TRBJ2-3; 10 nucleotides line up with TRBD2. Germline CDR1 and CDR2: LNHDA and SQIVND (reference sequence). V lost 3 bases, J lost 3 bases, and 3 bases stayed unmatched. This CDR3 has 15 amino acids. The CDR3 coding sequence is TGTGCCAGTAGTATCGGACTAGCGGCGACAGATACGCAGTATTTT. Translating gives CASSIGLAATDTQYF.

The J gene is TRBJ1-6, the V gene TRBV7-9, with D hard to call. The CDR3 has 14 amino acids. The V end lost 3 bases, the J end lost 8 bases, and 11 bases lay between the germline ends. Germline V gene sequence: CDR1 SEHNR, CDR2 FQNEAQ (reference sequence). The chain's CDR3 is CASSLFFEDSPLHF. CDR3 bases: TGTGCCAGCAGCTTGTTTTTTGAGGATTCACCCCTCCACTTT.

Here the CDR3 DNA reads TGTGCCAGCAGCGTAGGAGGTCACCTCGGAAACACCATATATTTT. Translation: CASSVGGHLGNTIYF. V usage is TRBV9 and J usage is TRBJ1-3; D call uncertain. This CDR3 spans 15 amino acids. From germline, CDR1 is SGDLS and CDR2 YYNGEE. Trimming removed 0 bases from V and 4 bases from J, with 11 bases in between.

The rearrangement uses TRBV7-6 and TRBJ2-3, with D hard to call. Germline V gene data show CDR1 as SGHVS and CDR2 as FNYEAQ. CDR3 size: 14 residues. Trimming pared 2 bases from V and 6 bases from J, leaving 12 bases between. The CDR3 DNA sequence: TGTGCCAGCAGCTTATCTACGCTAGGTGATACGCAGTATTTT. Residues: CASSLSTLGDTQYF.

CDR3 loop: CASGTSGGAYEQYF. CDR3 nucleotides: TGTGCCAGCGGCACTAGCGGGGGGGCCTACGAGCAGTACTTC. V gene TRBV11-3 combines with J gene TRBJ2-7, with 13 bases identical to TRBD2. This CDR3 is 14 amino acids long. After removal of 8 bases from V and 2 bases from J, the junction contained 3 bases not matched to a gene. CDR1 is SGHNT and CDR2 is YENEEA in the germline V gene.

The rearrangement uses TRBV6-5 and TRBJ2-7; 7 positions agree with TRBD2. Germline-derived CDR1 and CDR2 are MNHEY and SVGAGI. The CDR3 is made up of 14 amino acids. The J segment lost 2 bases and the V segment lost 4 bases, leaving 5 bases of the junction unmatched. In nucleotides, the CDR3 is TGTGCCAGCAGTTTTCTAGCGGCAGCCTACGAGCAGTACTTC. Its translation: CASSFLAAAYEQYF.